This is a list of T cell receptor beta chains from one sample in a study of shared clonotypes between healthy human individuals. The table came from immunoSEQ multiplex PCR; TCRdb's copy has only in-frame clones and leaves some out. This sample has millions of clones, with roughly 95% found just once. Specimen: naive CD4+ T cells sorted from blood. The receptors here all came from a man younger than 30 in good health. CDR3s include the opening cysteine and the closing phenylalanine or tryptophan. The D gene is left open where the match is weak. Clone size appears in some rows only: once, few, many, or a class for an expanded clone.

d_call | cdr3_length | j_call | clone_size | v_call | cdr3_nt | cdr3_aa
TRBD1 | 14 | TRBJ2-7 | NA | TRBV4-1 | TGCGCCAGCAGCCAAACCGGGACAGGGGACGAGCAGTACTTC | CASSQTGTGDEQYF
NA | 17 | TRBJ1-2 | once | TRBV6-1 | TGTGCCAGCAGTGAAGTAAAGGACGGGCGAAAGGACTATGGCTACACCTTC | CASSEVKDGRKDYGYTF
TRBD1 | 17 | TRBJ1-5 | NA | TRBV7-9 | TGTGCCAGCAGCTCCGGACAGGGGACTACCATCAATCAGCCCCAGCATTTT | CASSSGQGTTINQPQHF
TRBD1 | 15 | TRBJ2-7 | NA | TRBV29-1 | TGCAGCGCTAGAAGGGGGTGGGACAGAGAATACGAGCAGTACTTC | CSARRGWDREYEQYF
TRBD1 | 18 | TRBJ1-5 | NA | TRBV5-1 | TGCGCCAGCAGCCTTCCGGGACAGGGGCCGGGAGGCAATCAGCCCCAGCATTTT | CASSLPGQGPGGNQPQHF
NA | 15 | TRBJ2-7 | NA | TRBV11-2 | TGTGCCAGCAGCCCGACAGAATTAACAACCTACGAGCAGTACTTC | CASSPTELTTYEQYF
NA | 14 | TRBJ1-1 | once | TRBV12-5 | TGTGCTAGTGTCCTGGGGGACATGAACACTGAAGCTTTCTTT | CASVLGDMNTEAFF
NA | 12 | TRBJ2-2 | NA | TRBV18 | TGTGCCAGCTCACCTCCCAACTCAGGGCTGTTTTTT | CASSPPNSGLFF
TRBD2 | 15 | TRBJ2-1 | NA | TRBV12-5 | TGTGCTAGTGGCCGGAGCGGGAGAGGGTACAATGAGCAGTTCTTC | CASGRSGRGYNEQFF
TRBD2 | 16 | TRBJ2-7 | NA | TRBV2 | TGTGCCAGCACCCGAGAGGGGGGACTAGCGGGAGACGAGCAGTACTTC | CASTREGGLAGDEQYF
NA | 14 | TRBJ1-4 | NA | TRBV19 | TGTGCCAGTAGTAGACCGCCGGCCCCAGAAAAACTGTTTTTT | CASSRPPAPEKLFF
TRBD1 | 15 | TRBJ1-1 | NA | TRBV7-9 | TGTGCCAGCAGCTTAGCCGGGACAGGGAACACTGAAGCTTTCTTT | CASSLAGTGNTEAFF
TRBD1 | 14 | TRBJ1-1 | once | TRBV10-3 | TGTGCCATCACCCAGACAGGGGTGGGCACTGAAGCTTTCTTT | CAITQTGVGTEAFF
TRBD1 | 15 | TRBJ1-5 | NA | TRBV7-9 | TGTGCCAGCAGCTTTTCAGGGGGTACGGATCAGCCCCAGCATTTT | CASSFSGGTDQPQHF
NA | 14 | TRBJ2-3 | NA | TRBV7-9 | TGTGCCAGCAGCGAGGTCCCGAGCGGATATGGGCAGTATTTT | CASSEVPSGYGQYF
NA | 13 | TRBJ1-1 | NA | TRBV2 | TGTGCCAGCAGTGGGCAGGGGCAAATGCAAGCTTTCTTT | CASSGQGQMQAFF
NA | 13 | TRBJ2-7 | NA | TRBV11-2 | TGTGCCAGCAGCTTACTCGGCAGGGGCGAGCAGTACTTC | CASSLLGRGEQYF
TRBD1 | 16 | TRBJ2-7 | NA | TRBV25-1 | TGTGCCAGCAGTGGGGCCCCCGGGACAGGGTCCTACGAGCAGTACTTC | CASSGAPGTGSYEQYF
NA | 15 | TRBJ1-4 | NA | TRBV6-1 | TGTGCCAGCAGTACGTACAGCAAATCTAATGAAAAACTGTTTTTT | CASSTYSKSNEKLFF
NA | 17 | TRBJ1-5 | NA | TRBV28 | TGTGCCAGCAGTTCCCCGAGGGGCTCGACGGCAGTTCAGCCCCAGCATTTT | CASSSPRGSTAVQPQHF